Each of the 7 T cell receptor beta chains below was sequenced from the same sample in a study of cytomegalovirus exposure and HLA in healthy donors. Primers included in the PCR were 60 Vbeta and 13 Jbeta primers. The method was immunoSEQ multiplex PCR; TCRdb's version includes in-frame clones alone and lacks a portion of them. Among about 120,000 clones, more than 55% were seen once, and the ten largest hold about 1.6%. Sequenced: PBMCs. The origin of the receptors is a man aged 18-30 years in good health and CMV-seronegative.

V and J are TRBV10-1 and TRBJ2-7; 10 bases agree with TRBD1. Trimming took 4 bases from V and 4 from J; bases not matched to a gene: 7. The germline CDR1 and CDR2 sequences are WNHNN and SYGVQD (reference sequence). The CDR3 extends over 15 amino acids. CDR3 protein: CASSGPGTGVYEQYF. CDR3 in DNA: TGCGCCAGCAGTGGGCCGGGGACAGGGGTTTACGAGCAGTACTTC.

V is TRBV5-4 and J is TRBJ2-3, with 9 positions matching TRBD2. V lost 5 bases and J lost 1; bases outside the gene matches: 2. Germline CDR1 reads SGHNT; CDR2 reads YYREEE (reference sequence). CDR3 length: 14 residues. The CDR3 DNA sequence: TGTGCCAGCAGGAGGACTAGCGGCACAGATACGCAGTATTTT. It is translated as CASRRTSGTDTQYF.

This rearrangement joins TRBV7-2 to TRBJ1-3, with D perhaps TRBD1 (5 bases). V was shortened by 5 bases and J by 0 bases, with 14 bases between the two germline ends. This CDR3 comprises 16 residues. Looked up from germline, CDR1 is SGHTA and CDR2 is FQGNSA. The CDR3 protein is CASSRKGLNSGNTIYF. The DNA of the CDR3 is TGTGCCAGCAGCCGAAAGGGACTGAACTCTGGAAACACCATATATTTT.

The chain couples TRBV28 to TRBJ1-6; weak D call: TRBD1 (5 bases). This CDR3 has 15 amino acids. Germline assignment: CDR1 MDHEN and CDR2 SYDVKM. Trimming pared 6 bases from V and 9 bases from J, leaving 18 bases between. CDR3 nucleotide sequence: TGTGCCAGCAGCCAGAGGGGCCTAGCGGTTTCACCCCTCCACTTT. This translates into CASSQRGLAVSPLHF.

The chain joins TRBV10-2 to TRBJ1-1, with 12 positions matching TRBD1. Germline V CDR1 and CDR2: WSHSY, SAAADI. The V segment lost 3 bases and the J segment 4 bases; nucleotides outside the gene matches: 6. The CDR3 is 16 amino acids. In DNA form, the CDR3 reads TGCGCCAGCAGTGAAGGGACAGGGGGCGGGATCACTGAAGCTTTCTTT. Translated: CASSEGTGGGITEAFF.

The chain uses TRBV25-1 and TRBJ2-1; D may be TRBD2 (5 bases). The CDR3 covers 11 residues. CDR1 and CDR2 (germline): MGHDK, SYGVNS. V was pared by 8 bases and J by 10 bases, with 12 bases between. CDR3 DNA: TGTGCCAGCGGACTCGGAGTAGAGCAGTTCTTC. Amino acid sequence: CASGLGVEQFF. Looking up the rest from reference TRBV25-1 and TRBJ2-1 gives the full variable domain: EADIYQTPRYLVIGTGKKITLECSQTMGHDKMYWYQQDPGMELHLIHYSYGVNSTEKGDLSSESTVSRIRTEHFPLTLESARPSHTSQYLCASGLGVEQFFGPGTRLTVL.

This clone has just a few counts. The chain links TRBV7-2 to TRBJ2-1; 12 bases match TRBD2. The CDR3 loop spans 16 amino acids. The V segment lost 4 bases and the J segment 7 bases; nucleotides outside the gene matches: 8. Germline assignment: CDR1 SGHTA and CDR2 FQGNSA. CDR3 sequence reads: CASSSMGLAGANEQFF. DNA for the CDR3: TGTGCCAGCAGCTCTATGGGACTAGCGGGTGCTAATGAGCAGTTCTTC.